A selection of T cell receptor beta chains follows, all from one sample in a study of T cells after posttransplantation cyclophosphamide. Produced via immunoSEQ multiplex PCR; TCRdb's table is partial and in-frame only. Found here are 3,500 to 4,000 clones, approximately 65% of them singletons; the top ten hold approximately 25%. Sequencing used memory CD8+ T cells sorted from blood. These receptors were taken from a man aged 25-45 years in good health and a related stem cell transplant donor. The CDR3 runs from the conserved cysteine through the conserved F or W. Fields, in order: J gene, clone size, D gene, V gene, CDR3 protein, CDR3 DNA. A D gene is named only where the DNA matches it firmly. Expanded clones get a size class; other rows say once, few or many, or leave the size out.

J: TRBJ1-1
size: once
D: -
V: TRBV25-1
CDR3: CASSEINRVTEAFF
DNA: TGTGCCAGCAGTGAAATTAACAGGGTGACTGAAGCTTTCTTT

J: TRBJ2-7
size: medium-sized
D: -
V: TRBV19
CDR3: CASSIDFGGLQREQYF
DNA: TGTGCCAGTAGTATAGATTTCGGGGGGCTGCAGCGCGAGCAGTACTTC

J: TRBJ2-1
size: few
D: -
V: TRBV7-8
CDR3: CASSSAGLYNEQFF
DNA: TGTGCCAGCAGCTCTGCGGGACTTTACAATGAGCAGTTCTTC

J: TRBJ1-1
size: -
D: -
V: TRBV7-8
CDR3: CASSLENGVDYTEAFF
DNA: TGTGCCAGCAGCTTAGAAAACGGGGTGGATTACACTGAAGCTTTCTTT

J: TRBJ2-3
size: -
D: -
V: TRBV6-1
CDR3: CASSQGWTETNTDTQYF
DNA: TGTGCCAGCAGTCAAGGGTGGACAGAGACTAACACAGATACGCAGTATTTT

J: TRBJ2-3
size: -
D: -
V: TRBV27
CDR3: CASSPTPLTDTQYF
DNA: TGTGCCAGCAGCCCTACCCCACTTACAGATACGCAGTATTTT

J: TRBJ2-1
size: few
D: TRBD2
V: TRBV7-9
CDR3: CASSPPARGGNEQFF
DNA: TGTGCCAGCAGCCCCCCGGCACGGGGGGGAAATGAGCAGTTCTTC

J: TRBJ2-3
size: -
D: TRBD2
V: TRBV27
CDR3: CASSSTLAGGPADTQYF
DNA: TGTGCCAGCAGTTCGACACTAGCGGGGGGGCCCGCAGATACGCAGTATTTT

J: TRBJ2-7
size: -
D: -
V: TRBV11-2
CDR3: CASSYNSDEQYF
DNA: TGTGCCAGCAGTTATAACAGTGACGAGCAGTACTTC

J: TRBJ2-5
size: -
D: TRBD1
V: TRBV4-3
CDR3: CASSQVWGTGKETQYF
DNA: TGCGCCAGCAGCCAAGTCTGGGGGACAGGGAAAGAGACCCAGTACTTC

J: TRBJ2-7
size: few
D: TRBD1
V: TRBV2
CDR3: CASTGGTGREQYF
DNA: TGTGCCAGCACCGGAGGGACAGGGCGCGAGCAGTACTTC

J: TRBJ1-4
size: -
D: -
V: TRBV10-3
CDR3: CAISSGLGNEKLFF
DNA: TGTGCCATCAGTTCGGGGTTGGGTAATGAAAAACTGTTTTTT

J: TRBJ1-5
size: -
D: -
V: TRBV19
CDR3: CASSIFRGLYQPQHF
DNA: TGTGCCAGTAGTATTTTTAGGGGCTTATATCAGCCCCAGCATTTT

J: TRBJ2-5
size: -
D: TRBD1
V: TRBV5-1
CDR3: CASTPWDRQETQYF
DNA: TGCGCCAGCACCCCGTGGGACAGGCAAGAGACCCAGTACTTC

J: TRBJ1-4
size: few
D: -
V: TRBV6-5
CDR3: CASSYSRGEKLFF
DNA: TGTGCCAGCAGTTACTCAAGAGGGGAAAAACTGTTTTTT

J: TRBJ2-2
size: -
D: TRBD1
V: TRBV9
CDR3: CASSVGTGYSGELFF
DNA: TGTGCCAGCAGCGTCGGGACAGGGTACTCCGGGGAGCTGTTTTTT

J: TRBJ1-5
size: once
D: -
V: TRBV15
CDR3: CATSREGATYSNQPQHF
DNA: TGTGCCACCAGCAGAGAGGGGGCAACTTATAGCAATCAGCCCCAGCATTTT

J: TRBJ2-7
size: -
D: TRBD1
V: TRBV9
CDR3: CASCIGQETAYEQYF
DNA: TGTGCCAGTTGCATCGGACAGGAGACGGCCTACGAGCAGTACTTC

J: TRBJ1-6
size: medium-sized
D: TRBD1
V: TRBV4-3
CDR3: CASSQSTGIDSPLHF
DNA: TGCGCCAGCAGCCAATCGACAGGGATTGATTCACCCCTCCACTTT

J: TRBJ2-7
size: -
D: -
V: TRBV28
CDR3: CASSPIGGVTYEQYF
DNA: TGTGCCAGCAGTCCCATCGGGGGAGTGACCTACGAGCAGTACTTC

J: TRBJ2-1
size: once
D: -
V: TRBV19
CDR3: CASSTLEGLRTEQFF
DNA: TGTGCCAGTAGTACTCTGGAAGGACTCCGGACTGAGCAGTTCTTC

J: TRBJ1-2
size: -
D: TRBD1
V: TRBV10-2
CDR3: CATGTGGRSGYTF
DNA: TGCGCCACTGGGACAGGGGGTAGGAGTGGCTACACCTTC

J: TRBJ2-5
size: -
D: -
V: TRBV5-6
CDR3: CASSLGAGVSGETQYF
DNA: TGTGCCAGCAGCTTGGGGGCCGGAGTAAGCGGAGAGACCCAGTACTTC

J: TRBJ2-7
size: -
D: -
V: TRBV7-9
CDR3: CASSLEGRGRSYEQYF
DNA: TGTGCCAGCAGCTTAGAGGGGCGGGGCCGATCCTACGAGCAGTACTTC

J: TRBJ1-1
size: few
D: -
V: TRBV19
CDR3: CASRREKELDTEAFF
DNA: TGTGCCAGTAGGCGGGAAAAGGAATTGGACACTGAAGCTTTCTTT

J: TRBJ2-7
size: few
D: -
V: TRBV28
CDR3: CASSLGSGGRPEEQYF
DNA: TGTGCCAGCAGTTTAGGGTCTGGGGGCCGTCCGGAGGAGCAGTACTTC

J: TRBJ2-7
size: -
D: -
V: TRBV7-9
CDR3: CASSLNSNPYEQYF
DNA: TGTGCCAGCAGCTTAAACTCCAACCCCTACGAGCAGTACTTC

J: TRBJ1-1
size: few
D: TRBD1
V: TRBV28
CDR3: CASSPQYGTGENTEAFF
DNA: TGTGCCAGCAGTCCGCAATACGGGACAGGAGAGAACACTGAAGCTTTCTTT

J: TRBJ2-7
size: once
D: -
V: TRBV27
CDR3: CASSGPALPPYEQYF
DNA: TGTGCCAGCAGTGGGCCCGCCTTACCTCCCTACGAGCAGTACTTC

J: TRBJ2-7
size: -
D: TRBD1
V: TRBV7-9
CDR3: CASSLWGTGDEQYF
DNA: TGTGCCAGCAGCTTATGGGGGACAGGAGACGAGCAGTACTTC

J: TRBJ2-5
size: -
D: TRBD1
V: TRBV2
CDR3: CASRDRANLQETQYF
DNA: TGTGCCAGCAGGGACAGGGCCAACCTTCAAGAGACCCAGTACTTC

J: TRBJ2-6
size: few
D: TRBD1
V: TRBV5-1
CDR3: CASRAGGQSGANVLTF
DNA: TGCGCCAGCAGGGCAGGGGGCCAATCTGGGGCCAACGTCCTGACTTTC

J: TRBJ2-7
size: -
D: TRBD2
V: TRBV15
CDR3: CATSTTLAGAPYEQYF
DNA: TGTGCCACCAGCACCACACTAGCGGGGGCCCCCTACGAGCAGTACTTC